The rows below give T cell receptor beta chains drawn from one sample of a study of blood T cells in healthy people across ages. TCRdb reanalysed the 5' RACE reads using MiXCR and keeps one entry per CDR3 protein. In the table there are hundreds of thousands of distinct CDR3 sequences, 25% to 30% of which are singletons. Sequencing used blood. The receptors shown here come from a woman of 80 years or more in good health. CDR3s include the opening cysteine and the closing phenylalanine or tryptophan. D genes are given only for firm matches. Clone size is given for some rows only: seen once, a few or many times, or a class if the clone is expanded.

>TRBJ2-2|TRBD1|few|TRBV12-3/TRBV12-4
CASSLGTGEVTGELFF
TGTGCCAGCAGTCTGGGGACAGGGGAAGTCACCGGGGAGCTGTTTTTT
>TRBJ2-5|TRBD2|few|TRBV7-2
CASAPGGGGAYEQYF
TGTGCCAGCGCCCCGGGCGGCGGGGGGGCCTATGAGCAGTACTTC
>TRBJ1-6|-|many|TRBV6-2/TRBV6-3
CASSRINSPLHF
TGTGCCAGCAGTCGGATAAATTCACCCCTCCACTTT
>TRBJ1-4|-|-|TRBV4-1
CASSQSETVGKLFF
TGCGCCAGCAGCCAATCGGAGACAGTCGGAAAACTGTTTTTT
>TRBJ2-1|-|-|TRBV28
CASRAGGSDYNEQFF
TGTGCCAGCAGGGCCGGCGGGTCCGATTACAATGAGCAGTTCTTC
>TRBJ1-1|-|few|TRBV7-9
CASSLAPLFRGNTEAFF
TGTGCCAGCAGCTTAGCCCCACTCTTTCGTGGGAACACTGAAGCTTTCTTT
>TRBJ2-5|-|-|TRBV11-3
CASSLGVGSQETQYF
TGTGCCAGCAGCTTAGGGGTGGGCAGCCAAGAGACCCAGTACTTC
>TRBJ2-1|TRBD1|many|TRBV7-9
CASSLARRQGSYNEQFF
TGTGCCAGCAGCTTAGCGAGGCGACAGGGCTCCTACAATGAGCAGTTCTTC
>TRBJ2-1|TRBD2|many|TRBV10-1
CASSGGTSGGDEQFF
TGCGCCAGCAGTGGTGGGACTAGCGGGGGTGATGAGCAGTTCTTC
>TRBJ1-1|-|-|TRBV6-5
CASSYSIAGNTEAFF
TGTGCCAGCAGTTACTCGATTGCCGGGAACACTGAAGCTTTCTTT
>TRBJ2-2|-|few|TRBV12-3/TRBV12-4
CASSSLQGGWTGELFF
TGTGCCAGCAGTTCCCTACAGGGAGGGTGGACCGGGGAGCTGTTTTTT
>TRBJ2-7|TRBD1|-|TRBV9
CASSRMTGAAYNEQYF
TGTGCCAGCAGCCGCATGACAGGGGCGGCCTACAATGAGCAGTACTTC
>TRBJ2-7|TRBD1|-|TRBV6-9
CASSGQGPHEQYF
TGTGCCAGCAGTGGACAGGGTCCCCACGAGCAGTACTTC
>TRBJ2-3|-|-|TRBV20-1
CSASFRIGATDTQYF
TGCAGTGCTAGTTTTAGGATTGGGGCCACAGATACGCAGTATTTT
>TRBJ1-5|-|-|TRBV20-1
CSANAGSGDQPQHF
TGCAGTGCCAACGCGGGGTCGGGGGACCAGCCCCAGCATTTT
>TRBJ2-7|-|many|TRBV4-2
CASSQQVSYEQYF
TGTGCCAGCAGCCAACAGGTATCCTACGAGCAGTACTTC
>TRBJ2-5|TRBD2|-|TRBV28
CASSSAAGGEETQYF
TGTGCCAGCAGCTCCGCGGCGGGGGGGGAAGAGACCCAGTACTTC
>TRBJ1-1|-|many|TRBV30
CAWKIGTEAFF
TGTGCCTGGAAGATAGGCACTGAAGCTTTCTTT
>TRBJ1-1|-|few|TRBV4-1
CASSQDPGQGTEAFF
TGCGCCAGCAGCCAAGATCCCGGCCAGGGCACTGAAGCTTTCTTT
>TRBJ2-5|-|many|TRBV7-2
CASTGARGQETQYF
TGTGCCAGCACGGGGGCGAGGGGACAAGAGACCCAGTACTTC
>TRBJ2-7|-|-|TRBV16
CASSQSNRVTSYEQYF
TGTGCCAGCAGCCAATCCAACAGGGTAACCTCCTACGAGCAGTACTTC
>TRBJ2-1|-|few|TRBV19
CASSKHGASRGNEQFF
TGTGCCAGTAGTAAACACGGTGCTTCTCGGGGCAATGAGCAGTTCTTC
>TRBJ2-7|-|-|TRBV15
CATSKPRGGAGSYEQYF
TGTGCCACCAGCAAACCCAGAGGGGGGGCCGGCTCCTACGAGCAGTACTTC
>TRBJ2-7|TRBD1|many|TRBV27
CASRPSGGKSYEQYF
TGTGCCAGCAGGCCGTCAGGGGGCAAGTCCTACGAGCAGTACTTC
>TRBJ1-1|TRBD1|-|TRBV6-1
CASSGQGATEAFF
TGTGCCAGCAGCGGACAGGGGGCAACTGAAGCTTTCTTT
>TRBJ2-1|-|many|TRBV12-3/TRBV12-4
CASSSTRMQFF
TGTGCCAGCAGCTCTACCAGGATGCAGTTCTTC
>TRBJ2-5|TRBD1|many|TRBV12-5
CASGSDREVWTQYF
TGTGCTAGTGGTTCCGACAGGGAAGTATGGACCCAGTACTTC
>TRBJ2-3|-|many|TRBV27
CASSLRGGTGIWDLTDTQYF
TGTGCCAGCAGTTTAAGGGGTGGGACGGGAATATGGGACCTCACAGATACGCAGTATTTT
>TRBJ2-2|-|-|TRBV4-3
CASSQVGLGSGELFF
TGCGCCAGCAGCCAAGTGGGTTTGGGGTCCGGGGAGCTGTTTTTT
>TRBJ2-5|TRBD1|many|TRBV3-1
CASSLWGTGGQETQYF
TGTGCCAGCAGCCTATGGGGGACAGGGGGCCAAGAGACCCAGTACTTC
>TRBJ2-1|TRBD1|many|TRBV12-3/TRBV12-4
CASNQGARDNEQFF
TGTGCCAGCAACCAGGGGGCTAGGGACAATGAGCAGTTCTTC
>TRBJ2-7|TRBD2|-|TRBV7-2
CASGLAIAGEEQYF
TGTGCCAGCGGCTTAGCCATAGCGGGGGAAGAGCAGTACTTC
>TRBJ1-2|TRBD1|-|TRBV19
CAGSDDLPGQGGHGYTF
TGTGCCGGTTCTGATGATTTGCCGGGACAGGGCGGCCATGGCTACACCTTC
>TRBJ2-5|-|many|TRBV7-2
CAAGFGGGQGAQYF
TGTGCCGCGGGATTTGGCGGGGGCCAGGGGGCCCAGTACTTC
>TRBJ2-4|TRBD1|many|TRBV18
CASSPPTGTGIQYF
TGTGCCAGCTCACCACCAACCGGGACAGGGATTCAGTACTTC
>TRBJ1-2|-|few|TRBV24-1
CATSGPADYGYTF
TGTGCCACCAGTGGCCCGGCGGACTATGGCTACACCTTC
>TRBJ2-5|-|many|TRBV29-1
CSVDRQAGETQYF
TGCAGCGTTGATAGGCAGGCCGGAGAGACCCAGTACTTC
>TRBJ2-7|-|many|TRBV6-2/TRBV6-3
CASSFRYDEQYF
TGTGCCAGCAGTTTCCGTTACGACGAGCAGTACTTC
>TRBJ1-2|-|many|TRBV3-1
CASRNQGGSYGYTF
TGTGCCAGCAGAAATCAAGGGGGTAGCTATGGCTACACCTTC